This T cell receptor beta chain was sequenced for a study of PD-1 blockade in classical Hodgkin lymphoma. As for time point: cycle 4 day 1 (C4D1), after five to seven weeks of nivolumab. The patients all showed relapse after autologous stem cell transplantation, while their brentuximab vedotin exposure varied. Germline V CDR1 and CDR2: MNHEY, SVGAGI. V lost 1 base to trimming and J lost 1 base; unmatched junction nucleotides: 6. This CDR3 spans 16 amino acids. Sequencing used immunoSEQ multiplex PCR; TCRdb keeps in-frame clones, though not all of them. Of roughly 50,000 clones in the sample, around 86% were seen once.

The sample here was peripheral blood mononuclear cells (PBMCs), taken before the fourth cycle of nivolumab. The receptor was isolated from a human donor with classical Hodgkin lymphoma. The chain couples TRBV6-5 to TRBJ2-7; 8 positions match TRBD2. The CDR3 is CASSYFGGGPSYEQYF. CDR3 sequence (DNA): TGTGCCAGCAGTTACTTTGGCGGGGGGCCTTCCTACGAGCAGTACTTC.